Listed below are T cell receptor beta chains from one sample, sequenced in a study of ipilimumab plus nivolumab after autologous stem cell transplantation. Profiled with immunoSEQ multiplex PCR; TCRdb holds only in-frame clones, not every one. The sample includes around 45,000 clones, more than 70% seen only once; the top ten take nearly 0.9%. The sample in question was PBMCs, obtained in a trial of ipilimumab plus nivolumab as post-transplant consolidation. These receptors all stem from a male donor with multiple myeloma. The CDR3 runs from the conserved cysteine through the conserved F or W. Fields, in order: clone size, D gene, J gene, V gene, CDR3 protein, CDR3 DNA. A D gene is named only where the DNA matches it firmly. Not every row has a clone size; where given, it reads once, few, many or a size class.

size: -; D: -; J: TRBJ1-2; V: TRBV27; CDR3: CASSPRELAYGYTF; DNA: TGTGCCAGCAGCCCCAGGGAGTTGGCCTATGGCTACACCTTC
size: -; D: -; J: TRBJ2-7; V: TRBV2; CDR3: CASSEWASTAQYF; DNA: TGTGCCAGCAGTGAATGGGCCAGTACAGCGCAGTACTTC
size: -; D: -; J: TRBJ2-7; V: TRBV7-9; CDR3: CASNSEGLREQYF; DNA: TGTGCCAGCAACTCCGAGGGACTCCGCGAGCAGTACTTC
size: -; D: -; J: TRBJ1-2; V: TRBV6-5; CDR3: CASSKRGRQLYGYTF; DNA: TGTGCCAGCAGCAAGAGGGGAAGACAGCTTTATGGCTACACCTTC
size: -; D: -; J: TRBJ2-7; V: TRBV11-2; CDR3: CASSLMAGVTYEQYF; DNA: TGTGCCAGCAGCTTAATGGCAGGCGTCACCTACGAGCAGTACTTC
size: once; D: -; J: TRBJ2-5; V: TRBV18; CDR3: CASSPYQETQYF; DNA: TGTGCCAGCTCGCCCTATCAAGAGACCCAGTACTTC
size: -; D: TRBD1; J: TRBJ2-7; V: TRBV4-1; CDR3: CASSPKQGVGYEQYF; DNA: TGCGCCAGCAGCCCAAAACAGGGGGTAGGCTACGAGCAGTACTTC
size: -; D: -; J: TRBJ2-4; V: TRBV7-9; CDR3: CASSLKGNPKNIQYF; DNA: TGTGCCAGCAGCTTGAAGGGAAATCCCAAAAACATTCAGTACTTC
size: -; D: -; J: TRBJ2-1; V: TRBV19; CDR3: CASSRGTGTYNEQFF; DNA: TGTGCCAGTAGTAGAGGCACGGGGACTTACAATGAGCAGTTCTTC
size: -; D: -; J: TRBJ1-2; V: TRBV7-2; CDR3: CASSLERGRLNYGYTF; DNA: TGTGCCAGCAGCTTAGAGCGGGGACGGCTTAACTATGGCTACACCTTC
size: -; D: -; J: TRBJ1-4; V: TRBV19; CDR3: CASNPGTLNEKLFF; DNA: TGTGCCAGCAACCCCGGGACACTCAATGAAAAACTGTTTTTT